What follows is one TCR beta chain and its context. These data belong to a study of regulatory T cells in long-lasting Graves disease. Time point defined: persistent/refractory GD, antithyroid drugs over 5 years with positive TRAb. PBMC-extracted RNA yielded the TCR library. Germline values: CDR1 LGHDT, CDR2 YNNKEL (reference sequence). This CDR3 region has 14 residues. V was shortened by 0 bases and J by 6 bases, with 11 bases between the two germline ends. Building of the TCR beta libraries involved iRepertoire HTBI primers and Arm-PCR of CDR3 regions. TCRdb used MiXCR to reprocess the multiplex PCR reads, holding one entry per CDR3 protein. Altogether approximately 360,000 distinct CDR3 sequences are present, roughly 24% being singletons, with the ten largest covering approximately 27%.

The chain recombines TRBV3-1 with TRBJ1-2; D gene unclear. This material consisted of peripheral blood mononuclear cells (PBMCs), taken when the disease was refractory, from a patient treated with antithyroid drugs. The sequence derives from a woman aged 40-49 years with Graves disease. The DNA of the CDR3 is TGTGCCAGCAGCCAAGACCACCCCCAGGATGGCTACACCTTC. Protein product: CASSQDHPQDGYTF.